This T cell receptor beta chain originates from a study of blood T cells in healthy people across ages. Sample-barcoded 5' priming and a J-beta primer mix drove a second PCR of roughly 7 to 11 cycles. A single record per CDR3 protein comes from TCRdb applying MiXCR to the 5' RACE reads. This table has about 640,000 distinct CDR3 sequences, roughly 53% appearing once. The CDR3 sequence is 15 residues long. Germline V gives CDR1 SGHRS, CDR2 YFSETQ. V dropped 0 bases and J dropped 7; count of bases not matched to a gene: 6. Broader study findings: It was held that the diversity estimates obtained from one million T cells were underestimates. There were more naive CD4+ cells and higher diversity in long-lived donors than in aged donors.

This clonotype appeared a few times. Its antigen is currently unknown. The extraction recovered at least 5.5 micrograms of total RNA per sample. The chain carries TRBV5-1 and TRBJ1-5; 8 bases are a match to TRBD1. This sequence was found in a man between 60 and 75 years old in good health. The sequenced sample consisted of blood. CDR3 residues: CASSLEGDRTQPQHF. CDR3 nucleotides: TGCGCCAGCAGCTTGGAAGGGGACAGGACCCAGCCCCAGCATTTT.